The clone carrying this T cell receptor beta chain was seen a handful of times. The data belong to a study of blood T cell repertoires in COVID-19. The CDR3 contains 13 residues. Germline assignment: CDR1 GTSNPN and CDR2 SVGIG (reference sequence). Trimming removed 3 bases from V and 7 bases from J; junction bases left unmatched: 9. TCRdb keeps only in-frame clones here, not all; method: immunoSEQ multiplex PCR. The data hold about 200,000 clones, with roughly 80% observed a single time. Sequencing input: peripheral blood. The receptor was isolated from an elderly woman with COVID-19, enrolled during active disease. This chain joins TRBV30 and TRBJ2-7, with 7 bases aligning to TRBD2. The CDR3 spells CAWRATSVREQYF. For the CDR3, the DNA is TGTGCCTGGAGAGCAACTAGCGTCAGGGAGCAGTACTTC. The full variable domain, its missing parts supplied by reference TRBV30 and TRBJ2-7, is SQTIHQWPATLVQPVGSPLSLECTVEGTSNPNLYWYRQAAGRGLQLLFYSVGIGQISSEVPQNLSASRPQDRQFILSSKKLLLSDSGFYLCAWRATSVREQYFGPGTRLTVT.